The T cell receptor beta chain under discussion was sequenced for a study of cytomegalovirus exposure and HLA in healthy donors. Comments on this clone: Its target is unknown.

PCR primers comprised 60 Vbeta and 13 Jbeta primers. Generated by immunoSEQ multiplex PCR, the TCRdb table keeps only in-frame clones and is missing some. The sample lists 200,000 or so clones; about 74% were seen once. In nominal health when sampled, donors likely had unrecorded immune exposures nonetheless. Study-wide results and caveats: Cytomegalovirus association was assigned to around 150 TCR beta chains. Sequencing had likely introduced a cluster of highly shared sequence variants as an artifact. As a later analysis showed, a missense DCLRE1C variant was linked to trimming of TCR beta V- and J-genes.

V was clipped by 6 bases and J by 8 bases, with 16 bases between them. The CDR3 spans 13 residues. Per the germline V gene, CDR1 is MNHNS and CDR2 is SASEGT. The sequenced material came from PBMCs. The sequence was obtained from a man in his forties or fifties in good health and CMV-seronegative. This sequence joins TRBV6-1 and TRBJ1-2; possibly TRBD1 for D (5 bases). The DNA for the CDR3 is TGTGCCAGCAGGGGGGGGAAGGTCGGAGGCTACACCTTC. It translates to CASRGGKVGGYTF.